This TCR beta chain came from a study of identical twins (TCRdb year 2016). Context from the whole study: The study deep-sequenced TCR alpha and beta repertoires from monozygotic twins, unrelated adults of various ages and cord blood to test whether fetal clonotypes persist. To rule out contamination, the twin experiments were replicated at different times with different library preparation protocols. Overall results and qualifications from the work: Recombination models systematically underestimated out-of-frame TCR alpha sharing in monozygotic twins but agreed with sharing between unrelated individuals. Invariant T cells such as MAIT and iNKT could partly confound zero-insertion analyses, although diverse VJ usage argued against such confounding for most clonotypes. The excess sharing between twins in beta out-of-frame sequences was weaker because fewer shared sequences reduced the signal-to-noise ratio. Compared with coincidental sharing between unrelated individuals, an excess of low generation-probability sequences was observed among out-of-frame TCR alpha sequences shared between twins. Because the same donors could not be followed over many years, the conclusions depended on cross-sectional statistical analysis. Fewer insertions were carried by abundant cord blood beta clonotypes, a similar but weaker trend appeared in young adult naive repertoires, and no such trend appeared in memory repertoires.

This clonotype has a handful of counts. Its antigen remains unidentified. Base qualities are not at hand, and no much larger clone is one base apart. The library was produced with 5' RACE. Sequencing was performed on an Illumina HiSeq 2000. A universal primer binding site was introduced by template switching, and a unique molecular identifier was present in the final cDNA, enabling accurate counting of TCR cDNA molecules. First-strand cDNA for TCR alpha and beta chains was synthesized from specific primers in the conserved constant-segment region. To control for contamination, every cDNA library carried two barcodes: a SMART-Mk sample barcode plus Illumina barcodes. Two successive PCR steps introduced TruSeq adapter sequences along with Illumina sample barcodes. The Illumina HiSeq platform was used with custom primers to sequence TCR alpha and beta cDNA libraries. Concerning the study's data processing: MiGEC processed the raw reads to extract unique molecular identifiers, while MiXCR was used to determine the CDR3 positions. For each individual, recombination models were inferred using an EM algorithm with the repgenHMM and IGoR tools. Shared clonotype analysis was performed with the tcR package in R, normalizing sharing by the product of cloneset sizes. Out-of-frame nonproductive sequences were analyzed to study raw recombination free of thymic and clonal selection effects. The public reads were reanalyzed by TCRdb: fastp trimming at Q25, MiXCR alignment, in-frame beta chains only. Each record represents a unique CDR3 protein, reported with the most common genes and DNA among its rows. In this record, the V and J calls reflect TCRdb's handling and not the investigators' own analysis. This sample holds some 1,700,000 distinct CDR3 sequences; about 31% were observed only once. The ten largest make up approximately 0.29% of the sample.

The CDR3 starts with the cysteine, ends with the phenylalanine, and has 18 residues. Only CDR3 DNA is held: 54 bases, read in frame from base 1. Ends trimmed: V by 4 bases, J by 4 bases; bases unmatched to a gene: 12. In the germline V gene (reference sequence), CDR1 corresponds to SGHKS and CDR2 to YYEKEE. Only healthy Caucasian donors were included. Sequencing was carried out using cord blood. The chain was built from TRBV5-5 and TRBJ2-1; 12 bases in between match TRBD2. The source is a newborn girl in good health. Here is the DNA: TGTGCCAGCAGCCCCCCAGGACTAGCGGGAATGAGGTACAATGAGCAGTTCTTC. This codes for CASSPPGLAGMRYNEQFF.